This T cell receptor (beta chain) originates from a study of early stage breast cancer tumors. Profiling relied on immunoSEQ multiplex PCR, and the TCRdb table lists in-frame clones only, not all of them. The sample carries about 72,000 clones, approximately 79% recorded once. The germline CDR1 and CDR2 sequences are KGHSH and LQKENI. Trimming left V 4 bases short and J 6 bases short, with 19 bases between. CDR3 size: 15 residues. The chain has TRBV18 and TRBJ2-7; TRBD1 might be the D (5 bases). The receptor was isolated from a person between 60 and 70 years old with breast cancer. What was sequenced was blood. CDR3 region: CASSQAGDSPTEQYF. The CDR3 nucleotides are TGTGCCAGCTCACAGGCCGGAGACAGTCCCACCGAGCAGTACTTC.